This TCR beta chain comes out of a study of CD8 T cells in ankylosing spondylitis. TCRdb re-analysed the 5' RACE reads in MiXCR, keeping a single row per CDR3 protein. The profile shows about 450,000 distinct CDR3 sequences, roughly 26% of them singletons. Study observations and caveats: A motif in TCR beta, a set of roughly eight highly homologous variants, appeared characteristic of ankylosing spondylitis blood.

The ends lost 1 base at V and 5 bases at J; junction bases unmatched: 13. CDR1 and CDR2 (germline): DFQATT, SNEGSKA (reference sequence). CDR3 length equals 16 residues. This clonotype was detected a few times. Its antigen is still unknown. Sample: blood, either unsorted or a sorted T cell fraction (not recorded which). The chain carries TRBV20-1 and TRBJ2-7, with 8 bases matching TRBD2. The origin of this receptor is a male donor with ankylosing spondylitis. In DNA, the CDR3 is TGCAGTGCTAGAGGCCCCCCCGAGGCGGGAGGCGACGAGCAGTACTTC. Translation: CSARGPPEAGGDEQYF.